The 18 T cell receptor beta chains below were found in one sample sequenced in a study of shared clonotypes between healthy human individuals. Measured with immunoSEQ multiplex PCR; TCRdb has only the in-frame clones, and not every one. The data contain about 490,000 clones, roughly 85% of them singletons. Sequenced: PBMCs. All receptors come from a woman in her thirties or forties in good health. Some clones in this sample may be carry-over from other donors' samples.

The J gene is TRBJ1-2, the V gene TRBV2; 7 bases agree with TRBD1. The CDR3 sequence is 14 residues long. V trimming: 7 bases; J trimming: 4 bases; junction bases outside the gene matches: 9. The germline V gene encodes CDR1 SNHLY and CDR2 FYNNEI. The CDR3 is CASTRTEGAYGYTF. The CDR3 DNA reads as TGTGCCAGCACCCGGACCGAGGGGGCCTATGGCTACACCTTC.

This chain joins TRBV5-6 and TRBJ2-5; D is undetermined. Trimming shortened V by 0 bases and J by 7 bases, and 10 bases separated the two germline ends. The length of the CDR3 is 13 residues. Per the germline V gene, CDR1 is SGHDT and CDR2 is YYEEEE. CDR3 nucleotide sequence: TGTGCCAGCAGCTTGGGAAGGAGTTGGACCCAGTACTTC. This sequence encodes CASSLGRSWTQYF. Looking up the rest from reference TRBV5-6 and TRBJ2-5 gives the full variable domain: DAGVTQSPTHLIKTRGQQVTLRCSPKSGHDTVSWYQQALGQGPQFIFQYYEEEERQRGNFPDRFSGHQFPNYSSELNVNALLLGDSALYLCASSLGRSWTQYFGPGTRLLVL.

The rearrangement joins TRBV2 to TRBJ1-1, with TRBD1 as a possible D gene (5 bases). CDR1 and CDR2 from the germline V gene are SNHLY and FYNNEI. The CDR3 runs to 14 residues. Trimming took 4 bases from V and 1 from J, leaving 10 bases between them. Here the CDR3 DNA reads TGTGCCAGCAGTGTAACCAGGGAGAACACTGAAGCTTTCTTT. Its protein product is CASSVTRENTEAFF.

This chain uses TRBV5-1 with TRBJ2-5; D might be TRBD1 (6 bases). The CDR3 consists of 14 residues. CDR1 and CDR2 from the germline V gene are SGHRS and YFSETQ. Deletions cut 4 bases from V and 2 bases from J, with 12 bases between. CDR3 nucleotides: TGCGCCAGCAGCCGTACAGGGTTACAAGAGACCCAGTACTTC. It yields the protein CASSRTGLQETQYF.

The chain is built from TRBV30 and TRBJ2-1, with 10 bases that match TRBD2. V shed 1 base and J 3 bases; nucleotides not matched to a gene: 3. CDR3 length equals 15 residues. The germline V gene has CDR1 GTSNPN and CDR2 SVGIG (reference sequence). CDR3 residues: CAWSELAGYYNEQFF. The CDR3, as DNA: TGTGCCTGGAGTGAACTAGCGGGATACTACAATGAGCAGTTCTTC.

This chain joins TRBV29-1 and TRBJ1-2; D not certain. The CDR3 totals 12 residues. The germline V gene has CDR1 SQVTM and CDR2 ANQGSEA. Deletions cut 4 bases from V and 2 bases from J, with 8 bases between. The CDR3 nucleotides are TGCAGCGTTGGGGCGGGAAACTATGGCTACACCTTC. Encoded protein: CSVGAGNYGYTF. The full variable domain, rest sourced from reference TRBV29-1 and TRBJ1-2, is SAVISQKPSRDICQRGTSLTIQCQVDSQVTMMFWYRQQPGQSLTLIATANQGSEATYESGFVIDKFPISRPNLTFSTLTVSNMSPEDSSIYLCSVGAGNYGYTFGSGTRLTVV.

The chain uses TRBV7-8 and TRBJ2-7, with 7 bases aligning to TRBD2. The CDR3 runs to 13 residues. From germline, CDR1 is SGHVS and CDR2 FQNEAQ. V lost 4 bases and J lost 2; bases outside the gene matches: 2. Here the CDR3 reads CASSSGTTYEQYF. CDR3 DNA sequence: TGTGCCAGCAGCTCCGGGACTACCTACGAGCAGTACTTC.

The chain recombines TRBV28 with TRBJ1-2, with D maybe TRBD1 (5 bases). The CDR3 contains 14 residues. The V gene's germline CDR1 is MDHEN and CDR2 SYDVKM. V dropped 2 bases and J dropped 5 bases, with 12 bases sitting between them. Here the CDR3 reads CASSLMGTVYGYTF. The CDR3 coding sequence is TGTGCCAGCAGTTTAATGGGGACGGTTTATGGCTACACCTTC.

The genes are TRBV12-5 and TRBJ1-1; TRBD1 matches 8 bases. Per the germline V gene, CDR1 is LGHNT and CDR2 is FRNRAP. This CDR3 region has 15 residues. Trimming cost V 9 bases and J 6 bases; bases outside gene matches: 15. As DNA, the CDR3 is TGTGCTAGCTCTATATCAGGGGGCCTCGGGGCTGAAGCTTTCTTT. Translation: CASSISGGLGAEAFF.

The V gene is TRBV28, the J gene TRBJ2-1; the D gene is possibly TRBD2 (6 bases). The germline gives CDR1 MDHEN, CDR2 SYDVKM. CDR3 size: 14 residues. Trimming shortened V by 7 bases and J by 9 bases, and 19 bases separated the two germline ends. The CDR3 DNA follows: TGTGCCAGCAAAACAGTCGGGAGTTACCTTGAGCAGTTCTTC. This translates into CASKTVGSYLEQFF.

The chain is built from TRBV27 and TRBJ2-1; a weak D match, TRBD1 (6 bases). The length of the CDR3 is 16 residues. Germline loops: CDR1 MNHEY, CDR2 SMNVEV (reference sequence). Trimming took off 0 bases at V and 5 bases at J, with 14 bases between the two ends. The CDR3 nucleotides read TGTGCCAGCAGTTTATCGCCAGGGGCCCTTAACAATGAGCAGTTCTTC. Translating gives CASSLSPGALNNEQFF.

This chain joins TRBV6-1 and TRBJ1-3; TRBD1 agrees at 8 bases. After removal of 3 bases from V and 1 base from J, the junction contained 8 bases not matched to a gene. This CDR3 spans 17 amino acids. Germline CDR1 and CDR2: MNHNS and SASEGT. The CDR3 DNA reads as TGTGCCAGCAGTGACTTCCGACAGGGGAAGTCTGGAAACACCATATATTTT. Translating gives CASSDFRQGKSGNTIYF.

V usage is TRBV7-2 and J usage is TRBJ2-5, with D possibly TRBD1 on 5 matching bases. Germline V lookup: CDR1 SGHTA, CDR2 FQGNSA. The CDR3 covers 15 residues. Between the trimmed V and J ends, which lost 1 base and 1 base, there was a span of 10 bases. The CDR3 DNA sequence: TGTGCCAGCAGCTTAGTAGGAGACAGCCAAGAGACCCAGTACTTC. It encodes CASSLVGDSQETQYF.

The CDR3 DNA reads as TGTGCCACCAGCCCCCGGGGTAGCGGGAGGAATGAGCAGTTCTTC. Amino acids: CATSPRGSGRNEQFF. The chain links TRBV15 to TRBJ2-1; 10 nucleotides line up with TRBD2. The V segment lost 5 bases and the J segment 7 bases; nucleotides outside the gene matches: 8. CDR3 length: 15 amino acids. Germline V lookup: CDR1 LNHNV, CDR2 YYDKDF (reference sequence).

The CDR3 coding sequence is TGTGCCAGCTCACCAGAGGGTTTCAGCTACAATGAGCAGTTCTTC. Translation gives CASSPEGFSYNEQFF. The genes are TRBV18 and TRBJ2-1; weak D call: TRBD2 (5 bases). Trimming shortened V by 2 bases and J by 3 bases, and 11 bases separated the two germline ends. CDR3 length equals 15 residues. Per the germline V gene, CDR1 is KGHSH and CDR2 is LQKENI.

The rearrangement links TRBV29-1 to TRBJ1-1, with 7 bases that match TRBD1. CDR1 is SQVTM and CDR2 is ANQGSEA in the germline V gene. V shed 3 bases and J 5 bases; nucleotides not matched to a gene: 9. The CDR3 covers 14 residues. As DNA, the CDR3 is TGCAGCGTTGAGAGGGGGCTTAAGTGGACTGAAGCTTTCTTT. Amino acid sequence: CSVERGLKWTEAFF.

The chain couples TRBV7-9 to TRBJ2-7; D tentatively fits TRBD1 or TRBD2 (5 bases each). CDR1 and CDR2 from the germline V gene are SEHNR and FQNEAQ (reference sequence). Trimming removed 0 bases from V and 7 bases from J, with 7 bases in between. CDR3 length equals 12 residues. The CDR3 is CASSLARGEQYF. DNA of the CDR3: TGTGCCAGCAGCTTAGCGAGGGGTGAGCAGTACTTC.

The chain is built from TRBV7-2 and TRBJ2-5; 11 bases fit TRBD2. This CDR3 spans 14 amino acids. V was pared by 6 bases and J by 5 bases, with 5 bases of the junction left unmatched. Germline V CDR1 and CDR2: SGHTA, FQGNSA. The CDR3: CASRSTSGIETQYF. CDR3 DNA sequence: TGTGCCAGCAGGTCGACTAGCGGGATTGAGACCCAGTACTTC. Complete variable domain (other parts from reference TRBV7-2 and TRBJ2-5): GAGVSQSPSNKVTEKGKDVELRCDPISGHTALYWYRQSLGQGLEFLIYFQGNSAPDKSGLPSDRFSAERTGGSVSTLTIQRTQQEDSAVYLCASRSTSGIETQYFGPGTRLLVL.